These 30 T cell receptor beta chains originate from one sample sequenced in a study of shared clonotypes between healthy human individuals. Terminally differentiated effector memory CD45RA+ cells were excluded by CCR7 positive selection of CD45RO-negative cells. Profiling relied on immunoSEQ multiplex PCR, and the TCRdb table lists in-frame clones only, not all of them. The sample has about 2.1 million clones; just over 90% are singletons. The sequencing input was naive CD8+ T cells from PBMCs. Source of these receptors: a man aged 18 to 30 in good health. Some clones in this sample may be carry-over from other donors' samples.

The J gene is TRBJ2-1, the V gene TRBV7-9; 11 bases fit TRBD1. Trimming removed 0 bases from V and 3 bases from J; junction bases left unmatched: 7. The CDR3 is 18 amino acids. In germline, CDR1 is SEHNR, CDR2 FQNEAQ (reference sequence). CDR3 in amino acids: CASSLALGQGAGYNEQFF. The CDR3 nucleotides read TGTGCCAGCAGCTTAGCGTTAGGACAGGGGGCTGGCTACAATGAGCAGTTCTTC.

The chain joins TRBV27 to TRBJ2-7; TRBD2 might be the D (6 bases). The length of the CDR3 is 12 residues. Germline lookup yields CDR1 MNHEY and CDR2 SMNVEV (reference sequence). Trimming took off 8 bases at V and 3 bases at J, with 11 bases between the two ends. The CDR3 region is CASRGMGYEQYF. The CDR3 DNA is TGTGCCAGCCGGGGGATGGGCTACGAGCAGTACTTC.

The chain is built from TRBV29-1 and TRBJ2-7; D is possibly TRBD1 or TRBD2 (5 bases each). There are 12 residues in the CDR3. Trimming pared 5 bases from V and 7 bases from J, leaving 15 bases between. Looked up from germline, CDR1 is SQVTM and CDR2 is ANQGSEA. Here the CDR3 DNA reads TGCAGCGTTCCCCAGGGTTCGGGGGAGCAGTACTTC. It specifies CSVPQGSGEQYF.

The CDR3 reads CATSRDLQANQPQHF. DNA for the CDR3: TGTGCCACCAGCAGAGATCTACAGGCCAATCAGCCCCAGCATTTT. The V gene is TRBV15, the J gene TRBJ1-5, with D maybe TRBD1 (5 bases). The CDR3 is 15 residues long. Germline V lookup: CDR1 LNHNV, CDR2 YYDKDF (reference sequence). V shed 0 bases and J shed 3 bases, with 9 bases lying between them.

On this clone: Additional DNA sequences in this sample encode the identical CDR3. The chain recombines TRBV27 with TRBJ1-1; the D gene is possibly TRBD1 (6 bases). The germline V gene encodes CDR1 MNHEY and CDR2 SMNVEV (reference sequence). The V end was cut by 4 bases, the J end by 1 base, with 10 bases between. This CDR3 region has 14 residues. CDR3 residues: CASSWGGQNTEAFF. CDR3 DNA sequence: TGTGCCAGCAGTTGGGGGGGGCAGAACACTGAAGCTTTCTTT.

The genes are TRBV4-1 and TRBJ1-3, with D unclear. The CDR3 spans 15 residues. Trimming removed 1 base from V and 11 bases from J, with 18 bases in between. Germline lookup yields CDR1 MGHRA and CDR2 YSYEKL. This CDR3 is CASSQGYDNVQPIYF. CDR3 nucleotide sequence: TGCGCCAGCAGCCAAGGGTACGACAACGTCCAGCCCATATATTTT.

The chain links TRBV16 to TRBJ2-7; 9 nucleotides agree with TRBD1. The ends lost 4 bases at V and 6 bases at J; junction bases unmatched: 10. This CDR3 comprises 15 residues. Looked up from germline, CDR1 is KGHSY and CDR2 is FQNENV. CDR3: CASSLSGGTGSEQYF. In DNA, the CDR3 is TGTGCCAGCAGCCTCTCGGGCGGGACAGGGTCCGAGCAGTACTTC.

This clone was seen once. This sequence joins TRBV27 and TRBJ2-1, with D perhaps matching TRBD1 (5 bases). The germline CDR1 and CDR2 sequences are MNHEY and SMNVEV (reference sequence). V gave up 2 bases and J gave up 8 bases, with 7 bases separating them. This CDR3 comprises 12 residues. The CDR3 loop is CASSLGAHEQFF. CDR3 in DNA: TGTGCCAGCAGTTTAGGGGCCCATGAGCAGTTCTTC.

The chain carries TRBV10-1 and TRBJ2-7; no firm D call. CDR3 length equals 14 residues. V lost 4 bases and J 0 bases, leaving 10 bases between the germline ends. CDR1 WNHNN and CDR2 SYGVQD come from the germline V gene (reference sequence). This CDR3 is CASSVGISSYEQYF. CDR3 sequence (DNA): TGCGCCAGCAGTGTGGGGATAAGCTCCTACGAGCAGTACTTC.

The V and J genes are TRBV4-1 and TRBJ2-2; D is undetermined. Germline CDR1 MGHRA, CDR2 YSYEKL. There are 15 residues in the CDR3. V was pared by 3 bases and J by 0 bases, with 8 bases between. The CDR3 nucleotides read TGCGCCAGCAGCCAGGAAATTCCGAACACCGGGGAGCTGTTTTTT. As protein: CASSQEIPNTGELFF.

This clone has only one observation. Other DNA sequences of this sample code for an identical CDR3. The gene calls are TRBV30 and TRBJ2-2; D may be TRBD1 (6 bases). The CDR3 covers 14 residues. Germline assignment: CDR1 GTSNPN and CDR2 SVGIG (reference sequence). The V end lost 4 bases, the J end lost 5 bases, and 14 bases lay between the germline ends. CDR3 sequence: CAWKDQGWTGELFF. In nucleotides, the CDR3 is TGTGCCTGGAAAGACCAGGGGTGGACCGGGGAGCTGTTTTTT.

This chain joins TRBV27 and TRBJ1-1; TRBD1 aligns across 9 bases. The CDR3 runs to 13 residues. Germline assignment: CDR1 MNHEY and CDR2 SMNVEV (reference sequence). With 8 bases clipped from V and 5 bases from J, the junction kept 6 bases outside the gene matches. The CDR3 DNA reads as TGTGCCAGCGCCTGGGGACAGGGAACTGAAGCTTTCTTT. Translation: CASAWGQGTEAFF.

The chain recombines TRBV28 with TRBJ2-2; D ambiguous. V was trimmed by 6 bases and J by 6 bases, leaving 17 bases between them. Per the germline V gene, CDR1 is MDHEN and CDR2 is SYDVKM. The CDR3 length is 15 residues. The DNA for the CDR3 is TGTGCCAGCAGCCTCATAAGTGGTCGGTCCGGGGAGCTGTTTTTT. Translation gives CASSLISGRSGELFF.

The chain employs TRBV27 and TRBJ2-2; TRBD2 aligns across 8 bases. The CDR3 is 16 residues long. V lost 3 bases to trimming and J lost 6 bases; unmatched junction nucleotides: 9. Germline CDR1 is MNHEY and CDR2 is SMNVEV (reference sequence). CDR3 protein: CASSLSNSGKPGELFF. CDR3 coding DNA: TGTGCCAGCAGTTTGAGTAATAGCGGGAAGCCCGGGGAGCTGTTTTTT.

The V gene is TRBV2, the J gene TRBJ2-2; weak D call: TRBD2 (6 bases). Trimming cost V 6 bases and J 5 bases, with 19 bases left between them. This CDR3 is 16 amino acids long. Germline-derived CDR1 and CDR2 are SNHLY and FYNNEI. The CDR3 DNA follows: TGTGCCAGCAGCACTGAGGTGGCGGGACGGACCGGGGAGCTGTTTTTT. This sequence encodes CASSTEVAGRTGELFF.

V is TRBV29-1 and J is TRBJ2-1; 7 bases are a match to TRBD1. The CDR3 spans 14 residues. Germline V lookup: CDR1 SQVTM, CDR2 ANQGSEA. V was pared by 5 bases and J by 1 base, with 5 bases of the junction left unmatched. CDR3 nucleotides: TGCAGCGTTTTAGGGGGCCCTTCCTACAATGAGCAGTTCTTC. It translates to CSVLGGPSYNEQFF.

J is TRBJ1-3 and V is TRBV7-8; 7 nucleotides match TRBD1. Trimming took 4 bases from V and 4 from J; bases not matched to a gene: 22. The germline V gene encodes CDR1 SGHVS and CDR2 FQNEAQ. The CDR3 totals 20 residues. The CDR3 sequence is CASSYLRGPDRVPRGNTIYF. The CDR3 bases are TGTGCCAGCAGCTATCTTAGGGGGCCTGACAGGGTTCCACGCGGAAACACCATATATTTT.

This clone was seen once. In DNA, the CDR3 is TGCGCCAGCAGCCAATCGGACAGGACTGGGGAAAAACTGTTTTTT. Translating gives CASSQSDRTGEKLFF. The J gene is TRBJ1-4, the V gene TRBV4-1, with 7 bases matching TRBD1. CDR1 is MGHRA, CDR2 YSYEKL, per germline. V shed 2 bases and J 8 bases; nucleotides not matched to a gene: 8. The CDR3 has 15 residues.

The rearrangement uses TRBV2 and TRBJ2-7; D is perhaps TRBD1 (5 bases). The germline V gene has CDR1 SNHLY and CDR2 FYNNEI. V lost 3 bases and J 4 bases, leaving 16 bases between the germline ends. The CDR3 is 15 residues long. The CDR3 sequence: CASSDKGAGFYEQYF. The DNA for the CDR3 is TGTGCCAGCAGTGATAAAGGGGCTGGATTTTACGAGCAGTACTTC.

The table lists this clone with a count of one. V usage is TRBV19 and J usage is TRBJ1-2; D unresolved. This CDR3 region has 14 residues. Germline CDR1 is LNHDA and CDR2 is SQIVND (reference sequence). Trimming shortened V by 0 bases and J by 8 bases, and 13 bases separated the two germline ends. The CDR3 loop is CASSIDLGPWGYTF. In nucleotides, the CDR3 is TGTGCCAGTAGTATAGATCTCGGCCCCTGGGGCTACACCTTC.

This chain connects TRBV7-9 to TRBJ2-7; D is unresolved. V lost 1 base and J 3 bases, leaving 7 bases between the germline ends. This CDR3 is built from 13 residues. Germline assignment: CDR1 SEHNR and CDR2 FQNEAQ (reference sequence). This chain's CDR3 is CASSLGVDYEQYF. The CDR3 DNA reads TGTGCCAGCAGCTTAGGTGTCGACTACGAGCAGTACTTC.

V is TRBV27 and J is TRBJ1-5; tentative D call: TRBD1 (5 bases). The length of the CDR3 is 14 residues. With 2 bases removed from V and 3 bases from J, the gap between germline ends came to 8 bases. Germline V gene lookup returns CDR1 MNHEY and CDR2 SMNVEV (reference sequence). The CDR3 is CASSLPGYNQPQHF. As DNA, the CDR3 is TGTGCCAGCAGTTTACCAGGGTACAATCAGCCCCAGCATTTT.

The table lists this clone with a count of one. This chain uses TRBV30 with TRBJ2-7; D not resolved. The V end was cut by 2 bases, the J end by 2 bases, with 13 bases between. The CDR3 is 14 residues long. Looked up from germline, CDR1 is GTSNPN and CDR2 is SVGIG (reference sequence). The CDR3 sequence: CAWSSVGMAYEQYF. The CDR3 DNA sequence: TGTGCCTGGAGTTCGGTAGGGATGGCCTACGAGCAGTACTTC. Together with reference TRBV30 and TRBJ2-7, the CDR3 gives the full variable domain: SQTIHQWPATLVQPVGSPLSLECTVEGTSNPNLYWYRQAAGRGLQLLFYSVGIGQISSEVPQNLSASRPQDRQFILSSKKLLLSDSGFYLCAWSSVGMAYEQYFGPGTRLTVT.

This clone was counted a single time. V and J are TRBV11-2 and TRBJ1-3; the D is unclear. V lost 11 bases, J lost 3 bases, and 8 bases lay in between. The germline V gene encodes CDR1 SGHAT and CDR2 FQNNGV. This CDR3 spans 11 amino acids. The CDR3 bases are TGTGCCTTTCCCCATGGAAACACCATATATTTT. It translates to CAFPHGNTIYF.

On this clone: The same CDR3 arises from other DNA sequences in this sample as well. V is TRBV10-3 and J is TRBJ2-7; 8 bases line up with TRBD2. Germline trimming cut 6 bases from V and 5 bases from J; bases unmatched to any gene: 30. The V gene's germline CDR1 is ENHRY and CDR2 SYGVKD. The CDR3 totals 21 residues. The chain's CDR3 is CAIRVFTPRTGQAGGSNEQYF. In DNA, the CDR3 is TGTGCCATCAGGGTCTTTACCCCCCGGACGGGTCAGGCGGGAGGTTCCAACGAGCAGTACTTC.

CDR3 nucleotides: TGTGCCAGCAGCTTGGCAGGGTCCATAGAGACCCAGTACTTC. Translating it yields CASSLAGSIETQYF. V and J are TRBV5-6 and TRBJ2-5, with D possibly TRBD1 on 5 matching bases. Germline V gives CDR1 SGHDT, CDR2 YYEEEE. Trimming took off 0 bases at V and 4 bases at J, with 10 bases between the two ends. The CDR3 covers 14 residues.

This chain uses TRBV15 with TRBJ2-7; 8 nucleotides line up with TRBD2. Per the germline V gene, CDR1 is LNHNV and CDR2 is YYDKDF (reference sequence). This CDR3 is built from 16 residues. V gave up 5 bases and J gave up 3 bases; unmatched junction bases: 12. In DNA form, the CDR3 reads TGTGCCACCAGCTCCGAACCCGGGCTAGCGGGCTACGAGCAGTACTTC. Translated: CATSSEPGLAGYEQYF. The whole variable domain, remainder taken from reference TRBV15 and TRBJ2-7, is DAMVIQNPRYQVTQFGKPVTLSCSQTLNHNVMYWYQQKSSQAPKLLFHYYDKDFNNEADTPDNFQSRRPNTSFCFLDIRSPGLGDTAMYLCATSSEPGLAGYEQYFGPGTRLTVT.

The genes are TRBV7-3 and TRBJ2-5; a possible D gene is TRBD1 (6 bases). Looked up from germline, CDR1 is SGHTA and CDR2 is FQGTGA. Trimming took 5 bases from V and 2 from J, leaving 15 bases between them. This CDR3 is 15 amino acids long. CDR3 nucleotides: TGTGCCAGCAGCCCCTCGGGCGGACAGCAAGAGACCCAGTACTTC. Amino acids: CASSPSGGQQETQYF.

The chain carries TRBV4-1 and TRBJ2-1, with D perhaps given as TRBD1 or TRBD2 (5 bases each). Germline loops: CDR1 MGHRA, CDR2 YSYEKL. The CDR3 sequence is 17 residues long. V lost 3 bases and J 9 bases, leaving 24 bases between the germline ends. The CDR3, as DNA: TGCGCCAGCAGCCAGACCGCCGGGACCATCTCTATGGGTGAGCAGTTCTTC. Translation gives CASSQTAGTISMGEQFF.

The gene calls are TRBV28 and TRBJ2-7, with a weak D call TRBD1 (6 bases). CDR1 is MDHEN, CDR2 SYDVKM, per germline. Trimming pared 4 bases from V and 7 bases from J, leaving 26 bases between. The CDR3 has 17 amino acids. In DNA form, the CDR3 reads TGTGCCAGCAGTTCTCATTCGGGACAACACCCCCGAGAGGAGCAGTACTTC. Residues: CASSSHSGQHPREEQYF.